This is a list of T cell receptor beta chains from one sample in a study of T cell responses to AZD1222 COVID-19 vaccine. Profiling relied on immunoSEQ multiplex PCR, and the TCRdb table lists in-frame clones only, not all of them. This sample has 200,000 or so clones; roughly 91% occur once, and the top ten carry more than 0.8%. Specimen: peripheral blood, collected on day 0 of MenACWY control vaccination. The receptors were sampled from an adult in good health. Each CDR3 is given with its conserved first and last residue. D genes are given only for firm matches. A row's size may be missing; if present it is once, few, many or a size class.

cdr3_aa: CARLGGRRTDTQYF
cdr3_nt: TGTGCCCGTCTGGGGGGCCGACGCACAGATACGCAGTATTTT
clone_size: -
v_call: TRBV7-7
j_call: TRBJ2-3
d_call: -

cdr3_aa: CASSDPTGELFF
cdr3_nt: TGTGCCAGCAGCGACCCAACCGGGGAGCTGTTTTTT
clone_size: -
v_call: TRBV28
j_call: TRBJ2-2
d_call: -

cdr3_aa: CASDSGSNSPLHF
cdr3_nt: TGTGCCAGCGATTCGGGATCAAATTCACCCCTCCACTTT
clone_size: -
v_call: TRBV2
j_call: TRBJ1-6
d_call: -

cdr3_aa: CASSYAGTDTQYF
cdr3_nt: TGTGCCAGCAGTTATGCGGGGACAGATACGCAGTATTTT
clone_size: -
v_call: TRBV6-2/TRBV6-3
j_call: TRBJ2-3
d_call: -

cdr3_aa: CASSLGYTF
cdr3_nt: TGTGCCAGCAGCTTGGGCTACACCTTC
clone_size: -
v_call: TRBV11-2
j_call: TRBJ1-2
d_call: -

cdr3_aa: CASSLSVGVITDTQYF
cdr3_nt: TGCGCCAGCAGCTTGTCGGTGGGGGTCATCACAGATACGCAGTATTTT
clone_size: -
v_call: TRBV5-1
j_call: TRBJ2-3
d_call: -

cdr3_aa: CATSRGQWNTEAFF
cdr3_nt: TGTGCCACCAGCAGAGGACAGTGGAACACTGAAGCTTTCTTT
clone_size: -
v_call: TRBV15
j_call: TRBJ1-1
d_call: -

cdr3_aa: CASSHSGKNTEAFF
cdr3_nt: TGTGCCAGTAGCCACTCGGGGAAGAACACTGAAGCTTTCTTT
clone_size: -
v_call: TRBV19
j_call: TRBJ1-1
d_call: -

cdr3_aa: CASSPLLNYGYTF
cdr3_nt: TGTGCCAGCAGCCCTTTACTAAACTATGGCTACACCTTC
clone_size: -
v_call: TRBV7-2
j_call: TRBJ1-2
d_call: -

cdr3_aa: CASSLGTAGGYTF
cdr3_nt: TGTGCCAGCAGCCTCGGGACAGCCGGCGGCTACACCTTC
clone_size: -
v_call: TRBV3-1/TRBV3-2
j_call: TRBJ1-2
d_call: TRBD1

cdr3_aa: CASSFSGNQPQHF
cdr3_nt: TGTGCCAGCAGTTTCTCAGGGAATCAGCCCCAGCATTTT
clone_size: -
v_call: TRBV27
j_call: TRBJ1-5
d_call: -

cdr3_aa: CASSPGKRSGELFF
cdr3_nt: TGTGCCAGCAGCCCAGGGAAACGGAGCGGGGAGCTGTTTTTT
clone_size: -
v_call: TRBV7-2
j_call: TRBJ2-2
d_call: -

cdr3_aa: CASSPGGHNSPLHF
cdr3_nt: TGTGCCAGCAGCCCCGGGGGACATAATTCACCCCTCCACTTT
clone_size: once
v_call: TRBV9
j_call: TRBJ1-6
d_call: -

cdr3_aa: CASSYSSTEAFF
cdr3_nt: TGTGCCAGCAGTTACTCAAGTACTGAAGCTTTCTTT
clone_size: -
v_call: TRBV6-2/TRBV6-3
j_call: TRBJ1-1
d_call: -

cdr3_aa: CASSFGQGRNTEAFF
cdr3_nt: TGTGCCAGCAGCTTTGGACAGGGGAGGAACACTGAAGCTTTCTTT
clone_size: -
v_call: TRBV7-8
j_call: TRBJ1-1
d_call: TRBD1

cdr3_aa: CAWTGRETNEKLFF
cdr3_nt: TGTGCCTGGACAGGGAGGGAGACTAATGAAAAACTGTTTTTT
clone_size: -
v_call: TRBV30
j_call: TRBJ1-4
d_call: -

cdr3_aa: CASSQGDRVSGTEAFF
cdr3_nt: TGTGCCAGCAGCCAAGGAGACAGGGTTTCGGGAACTGAAGCTTTCTTT
clone_size: -
v_call: TRBV4-2
j_call: TRBJ1-1
d_call: TRBD1

cdr3_aa: CASRQRFSGNTIYF
cdr3_nt: TGTGCCAGCAGACAGCGATTCTCTGGAAACACCATATATTTT
clone_size: -
v_call: TRBV6-5
j_call: TRBJ1-3
d_call: -

cdr3_aa: CASSQAERMDEQFF
cdr3_nt: TGCGCCAGCAGCCAAGCAGAGAGGATGGATGAGCAGTTCTTC
clone_size: -
v_call: TRBV4-1
j_call: TRBJ2-1
d_call: -

cdr3_aa: CASSLGQLGNQPQHF
cdr3_nt: TGTGCCAGCAGCTTGGGACAGCTGGGCAATCAGCCCCAGCATTTT
clone_size: once
v_call: TRBV5-8
j_call: TRBJ1-5
d_call: -

cdr3_aa: CASSLEGVQPQHF
cdr3_nt: TGTGCCAGCAGCTTAGAAGGGGTTCAGCCCCAGCATTTT
clone_size: once
v_call: TRBV7-9
j_call: TRBJ1-5
d_call: -

cdr3_aa: CASSPPGQGVGGYTF
cdr3_nt: TGTGCCAGCTCACCACCCGGACAGGGGGTGGGTGGCTACACCTTC
clone_size: -
v_call: TRBV18
j_call: TRBJ1-2
d_call: TRBD1

cdr3_aa: CSAGQAGQPQHF
cdr3_nt: TGCAGCGCCGGACAGGCCGGTCAGCCCCAGCATTTT
clone_size: -
v_call: TRBV29-1
j_call: TRBJ1-5
d_call: TRBD1